Described below is a single T cell receptor (beta chain) sequence and its context. Its specificity is not known. CD45RO-negative CD8 cells positively selected for CCR7 made up the naive population, which excluded terminally differentiated effector memory CD45RA+ cells. All the donors were Caucasian adults who lived in Nashville, Tennessee. This specimen comes from a study of shared clonotypes between healthy human individuals. For the study at large: Donors had three CD4 naive, three CD4 memory, two CD8 naive and one CD8 memory plate apiece. Study-wide results and limits: Approximately 4.9% of naive CD4 clonotypes were shared across a handful of donors.

DNA at about 190 ng, 25,000 to 35,000 T cell genomes, went into sorted-subset replicate PCRs. Only in-frame clones appear in the TCRdb table, and some are missing; sequencing was by immunoSEQ multiplex PCR. The sample records about 800,000 clones, around 96% being singletons. The germline V gene has CDR1 SNHLY and CDR2 FYNNEI. The CDR3 runs 15 residues. The chain is built from TRBV2 and TRBJ2-1; 13 nucleotides match TRBD2. The source material was naive CD8+ T cells sorted from blood. The TCR was taken from a man aged 25-45 years in good health. CDR3 nucleotides: TGTGCTTCACTTCGACTAGCGGGAGGTGGGGATGAGCAGTTCTTC. It yields the protein CASLRLAGGGDEQFF.